The 18 T cell receptor beta chains listed next were all sequenced from one sample in a study of quantifying T cell responses using KT2 cells. Looking at the study overall: cDNA was made from DNase-treated RNA using alpha and beta constant primers.

A single-stranded UMI oligo with SP2 sequence was ligated to cDNA 3' ends. First-round PCR used around 4 cycles and beta primers RC1.1 and RC1.2 covering TRBC1 and TRBC2. TCRdb re-analysed the UMI-ligation and nested PCR reads in MiXCR, keeping a single row per CDR3 protein. The profile shows 50,000 to 70,000 distinct CDR3 sequences, about 12% of them singletons. Material: PBMCs spiked with cells of the T cell clone KT2. The source of these receptors is a human donor.

There are many counts of this clonotype. V usage is TRBV27 and J usage is TRBJ1-6, with TRBD1 matching 8 bases. With 5 bases clipped from V and 9 bases from J, the junction kept 6 bases outside the gene matches. The CDR3 totals 14 residues. From germline, CDR1 is MNHEY and CDR2 SMNVEV (reference sequence). CDR3 in DNA: TGTGCCAGCAGTCGGACAGGGTCCCCTTCACCCCTCCACTTT. Translated: CASSRTGSPSPLHF.

This clonotype was counted only a few times. DNA of the CDR3: TGCGCCAGCAGCTCATCACTGGAGGGGGAAAAACTGTTTTTT. Protein sequence: CASSSSLEGEKLFF. The V and J genes are TRBV5-1 and TRBJ1-4; D is possibly TRBD1 (5 bases). The CDR3 is 14 amino acids. Germline-derived CDR1 and CDR2 are SGHRS and YFSETQ. V lost 3 bases and J lost 8, with 14 bases in between.

This clonotype was seen a few times. The chain combines TRBV9 with TRBJ2-3; D gene ambiguous. Germline loops: CDR1 SGDLS, CDR2 YYNGEE. Trimming stripped 2 bases from V and 6 bases from J, with 10 bases between. This CDR3 comprises 13 residues. CDR3 DNA: TGTGCCAGCAGCGTTACTTCCGGGGATACGCAGTATTTT. Protein product: CASSVTSGDTQYF.

V is TRBV10-3 and J is TRBJ2-5; 8 nucleotides align to TRBD1. There are 15 residues in the CDR3. Trimming cost V 4 bases and J 5 bases; bases outside gene matches: 9. Looked up from germline, CDR1 is ENHRY and CDR2 is SYGVKD. CDR3 loop: CAISASTGVQETQYF. The CDR3, as DNA: TGTGCCATCAGTGCTTCGACAGGGGTGCAGGAGACCCAGTACTTC.

This clonotype was counted between two and nine times. The chain combines TRBV6-5 with TRBJ1-2; 7 bases match TRBD1. The CDR3 length is 15 residues. CDR1 and CDR2 from the germline V gene are MNHEY and SVGAGI. V lost 6 bases to trimming and J lost 0 bases; unmatched junction nucleotides: 7. The CDR3 nucleotides read TGTGCCAGCAGCCCCGGGACAGCCTCTAACTATGGCTACACCTTC. Its translation is CASSPGTASNYGYTF.

This clonotype was counted between two and nine times. This chain uses TRBV7-9 with TRBJ2-3; the match to TRBD2 covers 7 bases. The V gene's germline CDR1 is SEHNR and CDR2 FQNEAQ (reference sequence). The J segment lost 2 bases and the V segment lost 2 bases, leaving 10 bases of the junction unmatched. This CDR3 contains 17 residues. The CDR3 DNA reads TGTGCCAGCAGCTTACGAGGCCCTAGCGGCTACACAGATACGCAGTATTTT. Protein product: CASSLRGPSGYTDTQYF.

The sample holds a few counts of this clonotype. The genes are TRBV7-9 and TRBJ2-3, with TRBD1 matching over 7 bases. The CDR3 consists of 16 residues. The ends lost 2 bases at V and 4 bases at J; junction bases unmatched: 9. Germline loops: CDR1 SEHNR, CDR2 FQNEAQ (reference sequence). CDR3 bases: TGTGCCAGCAGCTTACCCGGCCAGGGGGTATCAGATACGCAGTATTTT. This sequence encodes CASSLPGQGVSDTQYF.

This clonotype was seen only a few times. The chain couples TRBV11-1 to TRBJ2-7; D tentatively fits TRBD1 or TRBD2 (5 bases each). From germline, CDR1 is SGHAT and CDR2 FQDESV (reference sequence). With 3 bases removed from V and 2 bases from J, the gap between germline ends came to 14 bases. CDR3 size: 15 residues. As DNA, the CDR3 is TGTGCCAGCAGCTTGGCTGCAGGGACGCCCTACGAGCAGTACTTC. This translates into CASSLAAGTPYEQYF.

The rearrangement uses TRBV12-5 and TRBJ2-7; no firm D call. The CDR3 extends over 14 amino acids. V gave up 2 bases and J gave up 4 bases, with 12 bases separating them. Germline V gives CDR1 LGHNT, CDR2 FRNRAP. CDR3: CASGLYSVKYEQYF. The CDR3 nucleotides read TGTGCTAGTGGTTTGTACTCCGTTAAATACGAGCAGTACTTC.

This clonotype came up a few times. The chain joins TRBV29-1 to TRBJ1-3; no clear D gene. The CDR3 contains 12 residues. The ends were cut back, 4 bases at V and 4 bases at J, with 8 bases in the middle. Germline V gives CDR1 SQVTM, CDR2 ANQGSEA. CDR3 amino acids: CSVVTWGNTIYF. CDR3 nucleotides: TGCAGCGTTGTTACATGGGGAAACACCATATATTTT.

This clonotype has just a few counts. The chain links TRBV4-3 to TRBJ2-1; 10 bases are shared with TRBD2. The CDR3 totals 15 residues. The germline V gene encodes CDR1 LGHNA and CDR2 YSLEER. J was trimmed by 7 bases and V by 3 bases; bases with no gene match: 6. CDR3 nucleotides: TGCGCCAGCAGCCAGAGCGGGAGGGCCGAGAATGAGCAGTTCTTC. Translated, it gives CASSQSGRAENEQFF.

This clonotype has ten or more counts. As DNA, the CDR3 is TGCGCCAGCAGCCAAGATTTGGGAGGAAACACCGGGGAGCTGTTTTTT. It yields the protein CASSQDLGGNTGELFF. The chain has TRBV4-3 and TRBJ2-2; a weak D match, TRBD2 (6 bases). V lost 0 bases and J lost 2, with 10 bases in between. The CDR3 is 16 residues long. From germline, CDR1 is LGHNA and CDR2 YSLEER.

This clonotype occurred a few times. The chain links TRBV3-1 to TRBJ2-3; D ambiguous. CDR3 length: 13 amino acids. Deletions cut 3 bases from V and 10 bases from J, with 14 bases between. Germline V gives CDR1 LGHDT, CDR2 YNNKEL (reference sequence). The CDR3 sequence: CASSHGDRSSQYF. CDR3 in DNA: TGTGCCAGCAGCCATGGGGATAGGTCGTCGCAGTATTTT.

The table lists this clonotype with a few counts. DNA for the CDR3: TGTGCCAGCAGCCCCTCCTCCGGGACAGGGACCACGATCTATGGCTACACCTTC. Protein: CASSPSSGTGTTIYGYTF. The rearrangement links TRBV3-1 to TRBJ1-2, with 9 bases that match TRBD1. From germline, CDR1 is LGHDT and CDR2 YNNKEL (reference sequence). V shed 4 bases, J shed 4 bases, and the junction held 16 bases outside the gene matches. CDR3 size: 18 residues.

The chain couples TRBV5-6 to TRBJ2-7; TRBD2 might be the D (5 bases). This CDR3 is built from 12 residues. The V end was cut by 4 bases, the J end by 7 bases, with 12 bases between. Looked up from germline, CDR1 is SGHDT and CDR2 is YYEEEE. CDR3 sequence (DNA): TGTGCCAGCAGCCTCAACACTAGGGAGCAGTACTTC. Its protein is CASSLNTREQYF.

This chain joins TRBV24-1 and TRBJ2-3, with D possibly TRBD2 on 6 matching bases. V lost 1 base and J 2 bases, leaving 12 bases between the germline ends. The CDR3 runs to 16 residues. In germline, CDR1 is KGHDR, CDR2 SFDVKD. CDR3 in DNA: TGTGCCACCAGTGATTTCGGAGGGCTCAACACAGATACGCAGTATTTT. Translated: CATSDFGGLNTDTQYF.

This clonotype was found a few times. The chain employs TRBV5-4 and TRBJ2-7, with 8 bases aligning to TRBD1. Per germline, CDR1 SGHNT and CDR2 YYREEE (reference sequence). V lost 3 bases, J lost 2 bases, and 7 bases stayed unmatched. The CDR3 runs to 15 residues. This CDR3 is CASSSRTGTPYEQYF. Here the CDR3 DNA reads TGTGCCAGCAGCTCACGGACAGGGACCCCCTACGAGCAGTACTTC.

The chain carries TRBV5-4 and TRBJ2-3; 7 bases agree with TRBD2. The CDR3 extends over 16 amino acids. CDR1 is SGHNT and CDR2 is YYREEE in the germline V gene (reference sequence). With 4 bases clipped from V and 2 bases from J, the junction kept 10 bases outside the gene matches. The CDR3 DNA sequence: TGTGCCAGCAGCGCTCTTGAGCGGGGAGACACAGATACGCAGTATTTT. This gives the protein CASSALERGDTDTQYF.